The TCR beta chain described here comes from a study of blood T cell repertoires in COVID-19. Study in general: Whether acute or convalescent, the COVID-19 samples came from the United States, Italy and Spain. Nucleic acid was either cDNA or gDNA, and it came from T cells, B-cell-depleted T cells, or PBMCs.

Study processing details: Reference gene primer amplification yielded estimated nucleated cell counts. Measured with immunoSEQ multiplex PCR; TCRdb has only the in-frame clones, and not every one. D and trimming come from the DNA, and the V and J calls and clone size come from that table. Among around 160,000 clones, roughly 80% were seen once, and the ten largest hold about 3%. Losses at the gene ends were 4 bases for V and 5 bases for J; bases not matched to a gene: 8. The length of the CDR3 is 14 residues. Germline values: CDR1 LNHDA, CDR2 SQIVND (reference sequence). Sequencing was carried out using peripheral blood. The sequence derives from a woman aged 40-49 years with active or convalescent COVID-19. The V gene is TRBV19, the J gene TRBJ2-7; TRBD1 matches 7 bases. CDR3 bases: TGTGCCAGTAGTAGTAGACAGGGTCGCGACGAGCAGTACTTC. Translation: CASSSRQGRDEQYF.